What follows are 14 T cell receptor beta chains derived from one specimen sequenced in a study of shared clonotypes between healthy human individuals. Clones were read by immunoSEQ multiplex PCR, and TCRdb kept only the in-frame ones, dropping some. The profile shows some 2,500,000 clones, around 93% of them singletons. Sequencing used naive CD4+ T cells from PBMCs. Subset meaning: CD45RA+ positively selected. These receptors were obtained from a man aged 18 to 30 in good health. Some clones in this sample may be carry-over from other donors' samples.

This clone occurred once. This sequence joins TRBV10-3 and TRBJ2-2; 9 nucleotides agree with TRBD1. Germline CDR1 is ENHRY and CDR2 is SYGVKD. J was trimmed by 5 bases and V by 6 bases; bases with no gene match: 10. The CDR3 sequence is 16 residues long. In DNA, the CDR3 is TGTGCCATCAGCCCGTCGGGACAGGGTGTTACCGGGGAGCTGTTTTTT. Translating it yields CAISPSGQGVTGELFF.

The sample holds one count of this clone. V gene TRBV27 combines with J gene TRBJ1-2; weak D call: TRBD1 (6 bases). The CDR3 has 14 residues. CDR1 and CDR2 from the germline V gene are MNHEY and SMNVEV (reference sequence). V was trimmed by 3 bases and J by 4 bases, leaving 12 bases between them. The DNA for the CDR3 is TGTGCCAGCAGTTTTGGGGGCGCCGGCTATGGCTACACCTTC. Amino acid sequence: CASSFGGAGYGYTF.

The rearrangement links TRBV27 to TRBJ2-5; maybe TRBD2 (6 bases). This CDR3 has 15 amino acids. CDR1 and CDR2 (germline): MNHEY, SMNVEV (reference sequence). The V end lost 6 bases, the J end lost 4 bases, and 18 bases lay between the germline ends. The CDR3 spells CASRPAGGEVETQYF. CDR3 nucleotides: TGTGCCAGCAGGCCTGCAGGAGGGGAGGTAGAGACCCAGTACTTC.

The CDR3 coding sequence is TGTGCCATCAGTGGGACAGTAAATCAGCCCCAGCATTTT. This translates into CAISGTVNQPQHF. The chain couples TRBV10-3 to TRBJ1-5; a possible D gene is TRBD1 (6 bases). Germline V CDR1 and CDR2: ENHRY, SYGVKD. V lost 4 bases to trimming and J lost 4 bases, with 8 bases between them. This CDR3 contains 13 residues.

The rearrangement uses TRBV9 and TRBJ2-5, with 8 bases lining up with TRBD1. V was clipped by 1 base and J by 7 bases; unmatched bases: 9. Germline V CDR1 and CDR2: SGDLS, YYNGEE. This CDR3 contains 15 residues. The CDR3, as DNA: TGTGCCAGCAGCGTACTAACAGGGGGAGAGGCGACCCAGTACTTC. It yields the protein CASSVLTGGEATQYF.

This clone has a single count. The V and J genes are TRBV11-2 and TRBJ2-5, with 11 bases lining up with TRBD2. The CDR3 extends over 14 amino acids. With V trimmed by 5 bases and J by 5 bases, 4 bases remained unmatched. Germline CDR1 SGHAT, CDR2 FQNNGV. CDR3 sequence (DNA): TGTGCCAGCAGCCCGAGGACTAGCGGGGAGACCCAGTACTTC. Residues: CASSPRTSGETQYF.

The chain carries TRBV7-3 and TRBJ2-1; D could derive from TRBD1 or TRBD2 (7 bases each). The germline CDR1 and CDR2 sequences are SGHTA and FQGTGA. Trimming shortened V by 5 bases and J by 6 bases, and 20 bases separated the two germline ends. This CDR3 spans 16 amino acids. The CDR3 protein is CASSVGQGGSLNEQFF. CDR3 coding DNA: TGTGCCAGCAGCGTCGGTCAGGGGGGGTCCCTCAATGAGCAGTTCTTC.

In its sample, this clone was seen once. The J gene is TRBJ1-2, the V gene TRBV5-4, with D perhaps TRBD1 (5 bases). Germline V gene lookup returns CDR1 SGHNT and CDR2 YYREEE (reference sequence). The V and J ends lost 5 bases and 0 bases respectively, with 17 bases between them. The CDR3 has 16 residues. CDR3 loop: CASSSVRDRPNYGYTF. Here the CDR3 DNA reads TGTGCCAGCAGTTCAGTCCGGGACCGCCCTAACTATGGCTACACCTTC.

The chain uses TRBV19 and TRBJ2-7; 7 bases are shared with TRBD1. This CDR3 region has 14 residues. Trimming at V came to 11 bases and at J to 3 bases, leaving 13 bases not matched to a gene. CDR1 and CDR2 from the germline V gene are LNHDA and SQIVND (reference sequence). The CDR3 bases are TGTGCCGGGGGAGAACGGCCAGGGGGCTACGAGCAGTACTTC. Amino acids: CAGGERPGGYEQYF.

The V gene is TRBV4-2, the J gene TRBJ2-3; possible D gene TRBD2, 6 bases. V was cut by 0 bases and J by 11 bases, with 21 bases left in between. From germline, CDR1 is LGHNA and CDR2 YNFKEQ. The CDR3 is 16 residues long. The DNA for the CDR3 is TGTGCCAGCAGCCAAGATCTGTTCTCTTCGGGAGTGTGGCAGTATTTT. As protein: CASSQDLFSSGVWQYF.

CDR3 region: CASSPGGLVVYEQFF. In DNA, the CDR3 is TGCGCCAGCAGCCCTGGGGGACTAGTGGTCTACGAGCAGTTCTTC. The rearrangement links TRBV5-1 to TRBJ2-1; TRBD2 matches at 8 bases. Unmatched junction bases numbered 13, after V lost 4 bases and J lost 10 bases. CDR3 length: 15 residues. Germline V gives CDR1 SGHRS, CDR2 YFSETQ.

In this sample, this clone turned up once. This rearrangement joins TRBV28 to TRBJ2-7, with 10 bases matching TRBD2. Looked up from germline, CDR1 is MDHEN and CDR2 is SYDVKM. The CDR3 has 15 residues. V gave up 5 bases and J gave up 2 bases; unmatched junction bases: 6. The CDR3 DNA is TGTGCCAGCAGTCCGGCCAGCGGGAGGGCCTACGAGCAGTACTTC. Translated: CASSPASGRAYEQYF.

The chain couples TRBV6-5 to TRBJ2-2, with 8 bases that match TRBD2. CDR1 MNHEY and CDR2 SVGAGI come from the germline V gene. J was trimmed by 7 bases and V by 6 bases; bases with no gene match: 10. The CDR3 is 15 amino acids. CDR3 amino acids: CASRQLAGGIGELFF. The CDR3 region has the DNA TGTGCCAGCAGACAACTGGCGGGAGGAATCGGGGAGCTGTTTTTT.

The chain has TRBV28 and TRBJ1-2, with D possibly matching TRBD1 (6 bases). V was pared by 5 bases and J by 5 bases, with 18 bases between. From germline, CDR1 is MDHEN and CDR2 SYDVKM. This CDR3 has 15 amino acids. CDR3 DNA: TGTGCCAGCAGTCCTCCCGGGACATCTCAATATGGCTACACCTTC. Translated, it gives CASSPPGTSQYGYTF.